The TCR beta chain under discussion was sequenced for a study of blood T cells in healthy people across ages. This clonotype was observed a few times. This CDR3 is built from 13 residues. V gave up 1 base and J gave up 5 bases, with 7 bases separating them. CDR1 and CDR2 from the germline V gene are LGHNA and YSLEER. Sample-barcoded 5' priming and a J-beta primer mix drove a second PCR of roughly 6 to 12 cycles. Per-sample output comprised a minimum of 3 million paired-end reads containing CDR3. TCRdb itself ran the 5' RACE reads through MiXCR, one entry per CDR3 protein. The sample holds hundreds of thousands of distinct CDR3 sequences; roughly 48% are singletons and the top ten take around 23%.

The chain is built from TRBV4-3 and TRBJ2-3; D is possibly TRBD2 (5 bases). The source is a man aged 80 or over in good health. The specimen sequenced was blood. CDR3 protein: CASSQARGDTQYF. The CDR3 DNA is TGCGCCAGCAGCCAAGCCCGGGGAGATACGCAGTATTTT.